This TCR beta chain was identified during a study of blood T cell repertoires in COVID-19. Across the whole study: Acute-phase and convalescent COVID-19 samples originated in the United States, Italy and Spain. T cells, B-cell-depleted T cells, or PBMCs supplied cDNA or gDNA.

As processed by the authors: Cell counts per sample came from amplifying reference gene primers. Measured with immunoSEQ multiplex PCR; TCRdb has only the in-frame clones, and not every one. The D gene and trimming were derived from the DNA, and the V and J assignments and clone size from that table. The sample has approximately 13,000 clones, 65% to 90% seen once. Germline V gene data show CDR1 as MNHEY and CDR2 as SMNVEV (reference sequence). The CDR3 length is 16 residues. Deletions cut 6 bases from V and 2 bases from J, with 18 bases between. The sequence derives from a man aged 40-49 years with active or convalescent COVID-19. Specimen: peripheral blood. The rearrangement uses TRBV27 and TRBJ2-3; D gene uncertain. The CDR3 loop is CASSLGPTSPTDTQYF. In DNA form, the CDR3 reads TGTGCCAGCAGCCTTGGGCCGACCTCTCCCACAGATACGCAGTATTTT.